This T cell receptor (beta chain) is from a study of blood T cell repertoires in COVID-19. About the study: Spain, Italy and the United States supplied samples that represented acute and convalescent COVID-19. T cells, B-cell-depleted T cells, or PBMCs provided the cDNA or gDNA that served as material.

Per the original data handling: Reference gene primers were amplified, and this amplification served to estimate nucleated cell counts. Sequencing was performed with immunoSEQ multiplex PCR; in TCRdb, only in-frame clones are kept and a portion is missing. D and trimming come from the DNA, and the V and J calls and clone size come from that table. The sample has about 480,000 clones, approximately 90% seen once. Seattle patients were enrolled while actively infected and followed longitudinally. Trimming removed 6 bases from V and 4 bases from J; junction bases left unmatched: 10. The CDR3 totals 15 residues. Looked up from germline, CDR1 is MNHEY and CDR2 is SMNVEV (reference sequence).

The source material was peripheral blood. This clonotype was sampled from a woman in her 50s with COVID-19, enrolled during active disease. V is TRBV27 and J is TRBJ2-7; TRBD1 aligns across 9 bases. The CDR3: CASRDRGSFLYEQYF. The CDR3 DNA sequence: TGTGCCAGCAGGGACAGGGGTAGCTTTTTATACGAGCAGTACTTC.